This T cell receptor (beta chain) was identified in a study of T-cell memory formation after mild COVID-19. Study details: TCR clusters showed largely donor specificity. Overall study results and limits: There was no confirmation that second-wave clones peaking on day 37 were SARS-CoV-2 specific. Whereas later expanders leaned CD4+, clones contracting day 15 to 85 showed a balanced CD4/CD8 makeup.

Barcoded TCR alpha and TCR beta cDNA libraries with UMIs came from 5'RACE using constant-segment primers. TCRdb re-called the 5' RACE reads through MiXCR, storing one row per CDR3 protein. This sample yields 360,000 or so distinct CDR3 sequences, of which around 27% are seen a single time; roughly 14% belongs to the top ten. Trimming took off 0 bases at V and 14 bases at J, with 14 bases between the two ends. Per the germline V gene, CDR1 is SGHRS and CDR2 is YFSETQ. The CDR3 sequence is 12 residues long. A word on this clonotype: Its antigen is still unknown.

This chain uses TRBV5-1 with TRBJ1-2; no definite D call. This TCR was sampled from an adult woman who had mild COVID-19 (a few samples of this study predate the infection). Cell type and time point are not known. The sequenced sample was PBMCs or a T cell subset sorted from them (not recorded which). The CDR3 spells CASSLGLGSETF. CDR3 in DNA: TGCGCCAGCAGCTTGGGCCTCGGAAGTGAAACCTTC.